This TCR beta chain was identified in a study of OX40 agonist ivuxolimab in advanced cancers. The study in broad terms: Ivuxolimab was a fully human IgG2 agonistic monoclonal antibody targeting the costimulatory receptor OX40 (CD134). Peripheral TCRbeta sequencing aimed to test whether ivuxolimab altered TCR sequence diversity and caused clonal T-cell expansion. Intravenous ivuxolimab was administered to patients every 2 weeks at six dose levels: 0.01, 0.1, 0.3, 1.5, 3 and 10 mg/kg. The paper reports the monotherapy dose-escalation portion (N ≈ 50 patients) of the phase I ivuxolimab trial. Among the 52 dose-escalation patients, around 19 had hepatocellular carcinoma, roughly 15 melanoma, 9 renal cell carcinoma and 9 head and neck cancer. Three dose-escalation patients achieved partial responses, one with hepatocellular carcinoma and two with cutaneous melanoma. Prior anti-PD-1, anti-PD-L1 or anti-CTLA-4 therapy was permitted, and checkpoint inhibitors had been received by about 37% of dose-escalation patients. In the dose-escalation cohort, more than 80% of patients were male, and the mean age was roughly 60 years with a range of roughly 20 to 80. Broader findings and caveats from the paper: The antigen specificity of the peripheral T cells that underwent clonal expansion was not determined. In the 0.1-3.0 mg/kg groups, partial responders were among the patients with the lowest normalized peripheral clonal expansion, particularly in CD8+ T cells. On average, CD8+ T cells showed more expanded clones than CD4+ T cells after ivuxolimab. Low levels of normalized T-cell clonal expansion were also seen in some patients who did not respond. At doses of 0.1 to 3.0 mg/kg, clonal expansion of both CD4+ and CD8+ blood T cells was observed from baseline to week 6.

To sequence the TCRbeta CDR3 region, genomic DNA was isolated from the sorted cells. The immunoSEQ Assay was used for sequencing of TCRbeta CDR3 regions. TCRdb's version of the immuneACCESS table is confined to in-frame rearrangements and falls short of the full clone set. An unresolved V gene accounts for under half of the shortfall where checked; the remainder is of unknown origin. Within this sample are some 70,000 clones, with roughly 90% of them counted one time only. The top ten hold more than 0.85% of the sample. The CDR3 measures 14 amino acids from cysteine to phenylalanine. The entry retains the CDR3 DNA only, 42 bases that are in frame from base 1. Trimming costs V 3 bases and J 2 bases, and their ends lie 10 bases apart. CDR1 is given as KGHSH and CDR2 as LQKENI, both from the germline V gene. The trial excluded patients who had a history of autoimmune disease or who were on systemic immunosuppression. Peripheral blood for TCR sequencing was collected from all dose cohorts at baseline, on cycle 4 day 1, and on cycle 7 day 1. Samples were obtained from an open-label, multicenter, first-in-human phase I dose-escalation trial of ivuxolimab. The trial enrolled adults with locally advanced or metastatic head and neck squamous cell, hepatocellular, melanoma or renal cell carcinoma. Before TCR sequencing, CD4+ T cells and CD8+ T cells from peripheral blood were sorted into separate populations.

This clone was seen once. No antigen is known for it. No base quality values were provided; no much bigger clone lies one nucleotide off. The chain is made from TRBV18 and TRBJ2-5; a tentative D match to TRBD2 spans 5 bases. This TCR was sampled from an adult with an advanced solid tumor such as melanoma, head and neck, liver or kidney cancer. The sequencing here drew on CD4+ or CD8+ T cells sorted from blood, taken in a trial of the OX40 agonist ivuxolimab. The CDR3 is CASSPRGSQETQYF. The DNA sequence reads TGTGCCAGCTCACCTCGAGGGAGTCAAGAGACCCAGTACTTC.